This TCR beta chain appears in the sequencing data of a study of tumor-infiltrating lymphocytes in oesophageal squamous cell carcinoma. TCRdb reanalysed the PCR reads using MiXCR and keeps one entry per CDR3 protein. The data hold 9,500 to 15,000 distinct CDR3 sequences, with 55% to 65% observed a single time. This clonotype was seen repeatedly, ten times or more. CDR3 size: 14 residues. The germline V gene has CDR1 MNHEY and CDR2 SMNVEV (reference sequence). The chain joins TRBV27 to TRBJ2-1; 10 bases agree with TRBD2. The J call is uncertain, as TRBJ2-7 better fits the DNA end. Sequencing was carried out using esophageal tumor tissue. The sequence was obtained from a female donor with esophageal squamous cell carcinoma. In DNA, the CDR3 is TGTGCCAGCAGTTTCGTAGCGGGAGGTGGCGAGCAGTACTTC. Translating it yields CASSFVAGGGEQYF.